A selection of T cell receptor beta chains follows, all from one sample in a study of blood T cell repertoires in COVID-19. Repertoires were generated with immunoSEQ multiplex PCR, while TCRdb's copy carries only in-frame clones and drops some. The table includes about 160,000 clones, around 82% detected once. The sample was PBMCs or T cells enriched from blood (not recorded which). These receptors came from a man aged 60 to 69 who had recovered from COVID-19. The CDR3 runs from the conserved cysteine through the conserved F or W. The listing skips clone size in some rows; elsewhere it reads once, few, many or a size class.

CASRAGGSNTEAFF	few	TRBV19	TRBJ1-1
CASSQDRGGWNEQFF	few	TRBV14	TRBJ2-1
CASSPTGVGEQYF	NA	TRBV18	TRBJ2-7
CASSGPGQPYADIQYF	NA	TRBV18	TRBJ2-4
CASDTPTGGLDEQYF	NA	TRBV23-1	TRBJ2-7
CASSLSSGRGTFF	NA	TRBV5-5	TRBJ1-1
CASSLTGHKAETQYF	NA	TRBV5-1	TRBJ2-5
CASSLAANQGEKLFF	NA	TRBV5-1	TRBJ1-4
CASSLVSGRAGELFF	NA	TRBV7-2	TRBJ2-2
CATHLAGGMAYNEQFF	many	TRBV19	TRBJ2-1
CASTVDRGRETQYF	NA	TRBV7-9	TRBJ2-5
CASSGGARGTEAFF	NA	TRBV6-5	TRBJ1-1
CASSLETGGPGQFF	many	TRBV5-1	TRBJ2-1
CASSVVPGAPAGNTIYF	NA	TRBV9	TRBJ1-3
CASNQARLNEKLFF	NA	TRBV2	TRBJ1-4
CASSWRDRGLDEQYF	NA	TRBV5-4	TRBJ2-7
CASSFRGTEAFF	NA	TRBV27	TRBJ1-1
CASSLPDTSGNTIYF	NA	TRBV5-1	TRBJ1-3
CASRAGASSYEQYF	NA	TRBV27	TRBJ2-7
CASKVLAGNNEQFF	NA	TRBV5-1	TRBJ2-1
CASSLAPATSRDFYSNQPQHF	NA	TRBV7-8	TRBJ1-5
CASSSLAGEQFF	NA	TRBV7-2	TRBJ2-1
CASSLGAGNSPLHF	NA	TRBV5-4	TRBJ1-6
CAISRRQGEGGSPLHF	NA	TRBV10-3	TRBJ1-6
CASSAIAGALETQYF	NA	TRBV5-1	TRBJ2-5
CSVWLSNEKLFF	NA	TRBV29-1	TRBJ1-4
CASSPLRQRNSDTQYF	few	TRBV7-9	TRBJ2-3
CASIATPSSGNTIYF	once	TRBV19	TRBJ1-3
CASSPGLAGELRAYEQYF	NA	TRBV11-3	TRBJ2-7
CASSLVGSTYEQYF	few	TRBV28	TRBJ2-7
CASSLAGRTTLSSYEQYF	once	TRBV7-8	TRBJ2-7
CASRTISGTDVAAQHF	NA	TRBV19	TRBJ1-5
CASSYNVQPQHF	NA	TRBV28	TRBJ1-5
CASSFYKNSNQPQHF	NA	TRBV28	TRBJ1-5
CASSPLGLDRHNEQFF	NA	TRBV27	TRBJ2-1
CASSRPGTYGYTF	NA	TRBV19	TRBJ1-2
CATSGGVVAGYTDTQYF	NA	TRBV24-1	TRBJ2-3
CASSLGPGGTGELFF	NA	TRBV5-6	TRBJ2-2
CASSLGPAGVNEQFF	NA	TRBV7-7	TRBJ2-1
CASSDSSRNEQFF	few	TRBV18	TRBJ2-1
CASSLLGVDYGYTF	few	TRBV28	TRBJ1-2
CASRHRDRGRSDTEAFF	NA	TRBV2	TRBJ1-1
CASRGDTQYF	NA	TRBV12-3/TRBV12-4	TRBJ2-3
CSVESGEGANVLTF	NA	TRBV29-1	TRBJ2-6
CASSWTGQRNEQFF	NA	TRBV28	TRBJ2-1
CASSQILDIGASGYTF	NA	TRBV28	TRBJ1-2
CASSQETNSYEQYF	once	TRBV3-1/TRBV3-2	TRBJ2-7
CASSVRDRGTEAFF	NA	TRBV27	TRBJ1-1
CASSPPGVSGTEAFF	NA	TRBV6-5	TRBJ1-1
CSVRTETTNYGYTF	NA	TRBV29-1	TRBJ1-2
CATRGLGNEQFF	NA	TRBV27	TRBJ2-1
CASSLSIARGSGNQPQHF	NA	TRBV27	TRBJ1-5
CASSLYGQASPYGYTF	NA	TRBV28	TRBJ1-2
CASSVSSGGTDGQYF	NA	TRBV9	TRBJ2-7
CASSQHIAGGQSTDTQYF	NA	TRBV4-2	TRBJ2-3
CASSLSGQVQETQYF	NA	TRBV11-2	TRBJ2-5
CASSELDSTYGYTF	NA	TRBV25-1	TRBJ1-2
CASSKTSRLTDTQYF	NA	TRBV21-1	TRBJ2-3
CASSIQAGGAEAFF	NA	TRBV19	TRBJ1-1
CASSILKGGTGANVLTF	NA	TRBV19	TRBJ2-6